This T cell receptor (beta chain) came from a study of cytomegalovirus exposure and HLA in healthy donors. This clone showed up just a few times. The antigen is undetermined. The V and J ends lost 1 base and 8 bases respectively, with 11 bases between them. The V gene's germline CDR1 is GTSNPN and CDR2 SVGIG (reference sequence). This CDR3 has 12 amino acids. Despite likely unrecorded immune exposures, the donors were nominally healthy at the time of sampling. Both 60 Vbeta primers and 13 Jbeta primers went into the PCR. Repertoires were generated with immunoSEQ multiplex PCR, while TCRdb's copy carries only in-frame clones and drops some. The sample lists tens of thousands of clones, around three quarters seen once, with about 8% in the top ten. Study outcomes and limitations: For TCR beta chains, V- and J-gene trimming was later linked to a missense DCLRE1C variant. Sequencing artifact likely explains a cluster of highly shared sequence variants. A previous analysis found most TCR beta V segments productive roughly 90% or roughly 30% of the time.

Sequencing input: PBMCs. The TCR originated in a man between 18 and 29 years old in good health and CMV-seropositive. This sequence joins TRBV30 and TRBJ1-1; D remains unclear. The chain's CDR3 is CAWSGSTVEAFF. For the CDR3, the DNA is TGTGCCTGGAGTGGATCCACAGTGGAAGCTTTCTTT.